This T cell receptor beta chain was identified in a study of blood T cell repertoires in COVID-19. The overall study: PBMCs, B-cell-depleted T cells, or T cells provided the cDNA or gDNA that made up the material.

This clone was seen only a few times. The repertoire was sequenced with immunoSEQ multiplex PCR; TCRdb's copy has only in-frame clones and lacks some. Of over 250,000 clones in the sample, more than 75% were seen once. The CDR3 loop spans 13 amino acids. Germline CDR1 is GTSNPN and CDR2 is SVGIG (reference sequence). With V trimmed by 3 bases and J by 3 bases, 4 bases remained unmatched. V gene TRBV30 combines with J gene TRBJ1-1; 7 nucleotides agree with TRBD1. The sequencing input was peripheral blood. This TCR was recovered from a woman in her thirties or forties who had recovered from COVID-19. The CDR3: CAWSEQGYTEAFF. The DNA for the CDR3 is TGTGCCTGGAGCGAACAGGGGTACACTGAAGCTTTCTTT.